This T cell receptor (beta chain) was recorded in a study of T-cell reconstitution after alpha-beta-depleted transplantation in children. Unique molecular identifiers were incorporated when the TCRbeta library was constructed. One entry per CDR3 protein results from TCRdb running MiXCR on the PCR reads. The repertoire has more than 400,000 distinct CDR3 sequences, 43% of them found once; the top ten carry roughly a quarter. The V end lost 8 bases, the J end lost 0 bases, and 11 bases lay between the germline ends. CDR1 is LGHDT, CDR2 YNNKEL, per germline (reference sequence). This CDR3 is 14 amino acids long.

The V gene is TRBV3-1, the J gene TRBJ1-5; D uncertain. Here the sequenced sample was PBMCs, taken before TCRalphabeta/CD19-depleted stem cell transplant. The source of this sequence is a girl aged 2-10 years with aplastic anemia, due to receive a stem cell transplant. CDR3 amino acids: CASQNRYSNQPQHF. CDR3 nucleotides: TGTGCCAGCCAAAACCGATATAGCAATCAGCCCCAGCATTTT.